This T cell receptor beta chain originates from a study of blood T cell repertoires in COVID-19. Study as a whole: Spain, Italy and the United States supplied samples that represented acute and convalescent COVID-19. T cells, B-cell-depleted T cells, or PBMCs supplied cDNA or gDNA.

Authors' processing steps: The authors estimated nucleated cell counts from reference gene primer amplification. Repertoires were generated with immunoSEQ multiplex PCR, while TCRdb's copy carries only in-frame clones and drops some. Clone size and the V and J calls come from that table; the DNA yielded D and trimming. This table has around 140,000 clones, approximately 80% appearing once. The CDR3 is made up of 14 amino acids. V gave up 6 bases and J gave up 2 bases, with 15 bases separating them. Germline CDR1 SGHTS, CDR2 YDEGEE. The chain carries TRBV5-8 and TRBJ2-7; D possibly corresponds to TRBD1 (6 bases). The receptor comes from a man aged 65 to 79 who had recovered from COVID-19. Sequencing was done on a sample of peripheral blood. The CDR3 bases are TGTGCCAGCACCCTGACAGGAAGTCCCTACGAGCAGTACTTC. Protein product: CASTLTGSPYEQYF.